These 6 T cell receptor beta chains were sequenced from one sample in a study of radiation and T cells in renal cell carcinoma. The time point denotes: blood 4 weeks post-SBRT, at nephrectomy. Treatment specified: 15 Gy SBRT to primary tumor, nephrectomy 4 weeks later. The method was immunoSEQ multiplex PCR; TCRdb's version includes in-frame clones alone and lacks a portion of them. The sample consists of roughly 82,000 clones, 80% to 90% of them appearing once. Here the sequenced sample was blood, taken from a patient whose treatment included radiotherapy and nephrectomy. These receptors were collected from a woman in her 70s with renal cell carcinoma.

The chain couples TRBV13 to TRBJ2-1; D is perhaps TRBD2 (6 bases). CDR1 and CDR2 (germline): PRHDT, FYEKMQ (reference sequence). The ends were cut back, 3 bases at V and 4 bases at J, with 13 bases in the middle. The CDR3 consists of 15 residues. The CDR3 nucleotides are TGTGCCAGCAGCTTCGGGCGGGGTCCGTACAATGAGCAGTTCTTC. Its protein product is CASSFGRGPYNEQFF.

The chain uses TRBV11-3 and TRBJ2-3, with no clear D. CDR3 length equals 12 residues. Germline loops: CDR1 SGHNT, CDR2 YENEEA. V was pared by 6 bases and J by 6 bases, with 10 bases between. The DNA of the CDR3 is TGTGCCAGCAGGTTCACCGCCGATACGCAGTATTTT. Translating it yields CASRFTADTQYF.

This chain uses TRBV11-3 with TRBJ1-1; no definite D call. There are 14 residues in the CDR3. The germline gives CDR1 SGHNT, CDR2 YENEEA. Trimming removed 5 bases from V and 3 bases from J, with 13 bases in between. The CDR3 spells CASSPYGDHTEAFF. The CDR3 DNA reads as TGTGCCAGCAGCCCCTACGGGGATCACACTGAAGCTTTCTTT.

In DNA form, the CDR3 reads TGTGCCAGCAGCTTTGAAGTCGGGGCGGGTTCACCCCTCCACTTT. Its translation is CASSFEVGAGSPLHF. V usage is TRBV7-2 and J usage is TRBJ1-6; D might be TRBD1 (5 bases). Trimming removed 3 bases from V and 9 bases from J, with 15 bases in between. The germline V gene encodes CDR1 SGHTA and CDR2 FQGNSA. This CDR3 spans 15 amino acids.

This clone was seen just once. The genes are TRBV5-1 and TRBJ2-7; TRBD1 matches 8 bases. This CDR3 has 15 residues. The V and J ends lost 4 bases and 3 bases, in that order; junction bases with no gene match: 9. Germline V gene data show CDR1 as SGHRS and CDR2 as YFSETQ. The DNA of the CDR3 is TGCGCCAGCAGCCCTGCGACAGGGGCGGTCTACGAGCAGTACTTC. Its translation is CASSPATGAVYEQYF.

The V call is TRBV28, the J call TRBJ1-2; the D is unclear. The CDR3 spans 13 residues. V was cut by 10 bases and J by 6 bases, with 18 bases left in between. In germline, CDR1 is MDHEN, CDR2 SYDVKM. The DNA of the CDR3 is TGTGCCACCAGACTAGTTGAAAGGCATGGCTACACCTTC. Protein: CATRLVERHGYTF.